This is a list of T cell receptor beta chains from one sample in a study of T cell repertoires in breast cancer. One entry per CDR3 protein, called by TCRdb with MiXCR from the emulsion pairing reads. This repertoire shows roughly 38,000 distinct CDR3 sequences, under 60% found once; its top ten account for 60%. Sequenced sample: CD8+ T cells. The receptors derive from a pool of human donors with breast cancer or a healthy control (not recorded which). Each CDR3 is given with its conserved first and last residue. A D gene is named only where the DNA matches it firmly. Clone size, where shown, is once, few, many, or a class for clones that have expanded.

V gene,clone size,J gene,CDR3 length,D gene,CDR3 protein,CDR3 DNA
TRBV6-2/TRBV6-3,.,TRBJ1-3,15,.,CASSYRDSPGNTIYF,TGTGCCAGCAGTTACCGCGACAGCCCTGGAAACACCATATATTTT
TRBV20-1,once,TRBJ2-1,12,.,CSVPRGGDEQFF,TGCAGTGTTCCTAGAGGGGGGGACGAGCAGTTCTTC
TRBV10-2,.,TRBJ1-6,14,TRBD1,CASRDTGVNSPLHF,TGCGCCAGCAGGGACACAGGGGTTAATTCACCCCTCCACTTT
TRBV29-1,.,TRBJ2-7,12,.,CSAVDTTYEQYF,TGCAGCGCCGTGGACACCACCTACGAGCAGTACTTC
TRBV6-4,.,TRBJ1-3,14,.,CATNSREGRNTIYF,TGTGCCACCAATAGTAGAGAAGGGAGAAACACCATATATTTT
TRBV20-1,.,TRBJ1-1,15,.,CSTREGYRVNTEAFF,TGCAGTACTAGAGAAGGATACAGGGTGAACACTGAAGCTTTCTTT
TRBV12-3/TRBV12-4,.,TRBJ2-1,12,TRBD1,CASRTGHNEQFF,TGTGCCAGTAGGACAGGGCACAATGAGCAGTTCTTC
TRBV29-1,.,TRBJ1-1,12,.,CSVEQGRTEAFF,TGCAGCGTCGAACAGGGTCGGACTGAAGCTTTCTTT
TRBV3-1,.,TRBJ2-5,15,TRBD2,CASSKGTSRQETQYF,TGTGCCAGCAGCAAAGGGACTAGTAGACAAGAGACCCAGTACTTC
TRBV6-1,few,TRBJ2-5,14,.,CASSRIQEPETQYF,TGTGCCAGCAGTCGTATCCAAGAACCGGAGACCCAGTACTTC
TRBV29-1,.,TRBJ1-2,13,.,CSVGGYSNYGYTF,TGCAGCGTTGGAGGATACTCTAACTATGGCTACACCTTC
TRBV18,.,TRBJ2-1,17,TRBD2,CASSPEISGSVSDEQFF,TGTGCCAGCTCACCTGAAATAAGCGGGAGTGTAAGCGATGAGCAGTTCTTC
TRBV20-1,.,TRBJ2-7,13,.,CSARDFDIYEQYF,TGCAGTGCTAGAGACTTTGACATCTACGAGCAGTACTTC
TRBV20-1,.,TRBJ2-1,14,.,CSAGGTVSYNEQFF,TGCAGTGCTGGAGGGACAGTTTCCTACAATGAGCAGTTCTTC
TRBV7-2,.,TRBJ2-1,14,.,CASSLSTGTNEQFF,TGTGCCAGCAGCTTATCAACCGGGACCAATGAGCAGTTCTTC
TRBV2,.,TRBJ2-1,13,.,CASSEPFNNEQFF,TGTGCCAGCAGTGAGCCCTTCAACAATGAGCAGTTCTTC
TRBV5-1,.,TRBJ1-1,14,.,CASSGTVENTEAFF,TGCGCCAGCAGCGGGACCGTTGAGAACACTGAAGCTTTCTTT
TRBV27,few,TRBJ2-6,15,.,CASTLRDSGANVLTF,TGTGCCAGCACCCTCAGGGACTCTGGGGCCAACGTCCTGACTTTC
TRBV27,.,TRBJ2-7,16,.,CASSFQPPTGSYEQYF,TGTGCCAGCAGTTTCCAACCTCCGACAGGCTCCTACGAGCAGTACTTC
TRBV4-1,few,TRBJ2-2,14,.,CASSLAVNTGELFF,TGCGCCAGCAGCCTAGCCGTAAACACCGGGGAGCTGTTTTTT
TRBV12-3/TRBV12-4,.,TRBJ1-3,11,.,CASSLGNTIYF,TGTGCCAGCAGTTTAGGAAACACCATATATTTT
TRBV6-2/TRBV6-3,few,TRBJ2-1,16,.,CASSWRRRHSYNEQFF,TGTGCCAGCAGTTGGAGACGTCGTCATTCCTACAATGAGCAGTTCTTC
TRBV29-1,.,TRBJ2-1,15,.,CSVGITGRDYNEQFF,TGCAGCGTTGGGATTACAGGGAGGGACTACAATGAGCAGTTCTTC
TRBV6-4,few,TRBJ2-1,12,.,CASSETTPEQFF,TGTGCCAGCAGTGAGACCACACCGGAGCAGTTCTTC
TRBV7-3,few,TRBJ2-1,14,.,CASSLMPGPHEQFF,TGTGCCAGCAGCTTAATGCCAGGGCCGCATGAGCAGTTCTTC
TRBV5-5,few,TRBJ1-2,14,TRBD1,CASSQGQGGYGYTF,TGTGCCAGCAGCCAGGGACAGGGGGGCTATGGCTACACCTTC
TRBV29-1,.,TRBJ1-5,13,.,CSASENSNQPQHF,TGCAGCGCCTCGGAAAATAGCAATCAGCCCCAGCATTTT
TRBV6-2/TRBV6-3,.,TRBJ1-1,13,.,CASSSTGLAEAFF,TGTGCCAGCAGTTCTACAGGGTTGGCTGAAGCTTTCTTT
TRBV4-1,few,TRBJ2-7,14,.,CASSLGSGNYEQYF,TGCGCCAGCAGCCTTGGCAGCGGTAACTACGAGCAGTACTTC
TRBV4-1,few,TRBJ2-1,16,.,CASSQGRSTPYNEQFF,TGCGCCAGCAGCCAAGGACGATCAACTCCTTACAATGAGCAGTTCTTC
TRBV7-2,.,TRBJ2-7,15,TRBD2,CASGRGTSVYDEQYF,TGTGCCAGCGGGCGAGGGACTAGCGTATATGACGAGCAGTACTTC